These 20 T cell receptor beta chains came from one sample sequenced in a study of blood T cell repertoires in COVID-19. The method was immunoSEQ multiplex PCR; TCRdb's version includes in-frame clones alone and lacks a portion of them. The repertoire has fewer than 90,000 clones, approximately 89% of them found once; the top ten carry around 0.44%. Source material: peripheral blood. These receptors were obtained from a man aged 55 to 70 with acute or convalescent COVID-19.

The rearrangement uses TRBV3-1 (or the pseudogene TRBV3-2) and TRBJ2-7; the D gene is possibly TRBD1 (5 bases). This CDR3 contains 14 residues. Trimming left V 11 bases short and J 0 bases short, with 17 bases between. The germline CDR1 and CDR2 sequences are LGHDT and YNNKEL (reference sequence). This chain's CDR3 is CAVEDSASSYEQYF. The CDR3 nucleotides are TGTGCCGTCGAAGACAGCGCAAGCTCCTACGAGCAGTACTTC.

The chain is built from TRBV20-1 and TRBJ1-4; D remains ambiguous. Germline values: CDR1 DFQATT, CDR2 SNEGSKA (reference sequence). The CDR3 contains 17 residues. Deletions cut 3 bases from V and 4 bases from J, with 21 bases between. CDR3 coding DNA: TGCAGTGCTAGTTCCCAGAAGAACCGGAGGTTTAATGAAAAACTGTTTTTT. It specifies CSASSQKNRRFNEKLFF.

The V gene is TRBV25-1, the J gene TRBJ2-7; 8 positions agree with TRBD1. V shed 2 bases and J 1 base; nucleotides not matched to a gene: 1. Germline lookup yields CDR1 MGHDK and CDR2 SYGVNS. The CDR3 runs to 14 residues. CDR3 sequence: CASSEDRGSYEQYF. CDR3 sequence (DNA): TGTGCCAGCAGTGAAGACAGGGGTTCCTACGAGCAGTACTTC.

CDR3: CASSNPGQGYEQYF. The CDR3 coding sequence is TGTGCCAGTAGTAATCCGGGACAGGGTTACGAGCAGTACTTC. The rearrangement uses TRBV19 and TRBJ2-7; TRBD1 matches at 9 bases. Germline V gene lookup returns CDR1 LNHDA and CDR2 SQIVND (reference sequence). The CDR3 spans 14 residues. The trim removed 4 bases at V and 4 bases at J, leaving 5 bases unmatched.

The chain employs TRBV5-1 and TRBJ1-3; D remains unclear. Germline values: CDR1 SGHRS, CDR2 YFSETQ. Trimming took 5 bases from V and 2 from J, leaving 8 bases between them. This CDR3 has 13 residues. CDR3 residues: CASREGAGNTIYF. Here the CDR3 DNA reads TGCGCCAGCAGGGAGGGTGCTGGAAACACCATATATTTT.

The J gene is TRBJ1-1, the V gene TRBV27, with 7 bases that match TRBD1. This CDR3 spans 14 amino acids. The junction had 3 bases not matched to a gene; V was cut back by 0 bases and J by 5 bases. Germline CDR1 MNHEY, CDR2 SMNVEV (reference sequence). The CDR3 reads CASSLSIRGTEAFF. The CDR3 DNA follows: TGTGCCAGCAGTTTATCGATCAGGGGGACTGAAGCTTTCTTT.

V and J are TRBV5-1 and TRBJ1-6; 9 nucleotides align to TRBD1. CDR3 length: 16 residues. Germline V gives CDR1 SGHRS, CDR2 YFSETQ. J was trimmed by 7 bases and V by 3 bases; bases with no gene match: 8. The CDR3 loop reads CASSSDGQGRNSPLHF. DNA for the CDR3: TGCGCCAGCAGCTCGGATGGACAGGGGAGGAATTCACCCCTCCACTTT.

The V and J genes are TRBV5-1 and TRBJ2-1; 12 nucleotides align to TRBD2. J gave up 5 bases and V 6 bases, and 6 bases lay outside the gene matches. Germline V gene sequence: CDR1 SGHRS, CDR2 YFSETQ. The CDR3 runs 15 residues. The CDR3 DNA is TGCGCCAGCAAGGAGACTAGCGGGAGTCACAATGAGCAGTTCTTC. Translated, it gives CASKETSGSHNEQFF.

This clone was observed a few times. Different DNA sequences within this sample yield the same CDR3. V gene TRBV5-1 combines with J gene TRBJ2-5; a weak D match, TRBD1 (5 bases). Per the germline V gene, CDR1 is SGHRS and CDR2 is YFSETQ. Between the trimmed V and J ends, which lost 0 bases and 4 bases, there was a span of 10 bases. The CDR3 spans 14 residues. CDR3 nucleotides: TGCGCCAGCAGCTTGGGTAGGGGCGCAGAGACCCAGTACTTC. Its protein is CASSLGRGAETQYF.

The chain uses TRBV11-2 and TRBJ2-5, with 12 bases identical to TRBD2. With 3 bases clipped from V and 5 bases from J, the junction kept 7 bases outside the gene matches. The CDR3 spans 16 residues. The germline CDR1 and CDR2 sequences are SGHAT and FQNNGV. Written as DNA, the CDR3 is TGTGCCAGCAGCTTCCTAGCGGGAGGGCCAGTTGAGACCCAGTACTTC. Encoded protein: CASSFLAGGPVETQYF.

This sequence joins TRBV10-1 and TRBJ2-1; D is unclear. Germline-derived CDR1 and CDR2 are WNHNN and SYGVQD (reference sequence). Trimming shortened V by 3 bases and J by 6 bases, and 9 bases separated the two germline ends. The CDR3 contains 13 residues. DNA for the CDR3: TGCGCCAGCAGTGAAAGCCAGCGCAATGAGCAGTTCTTC. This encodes CASSESQRNEQFF.

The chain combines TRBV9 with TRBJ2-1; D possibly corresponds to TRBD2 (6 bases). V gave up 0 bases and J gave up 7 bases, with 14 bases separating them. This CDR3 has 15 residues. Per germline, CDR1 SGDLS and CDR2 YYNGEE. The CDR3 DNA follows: TGTGCCAGCAGCGTAGGGGCGGGGAGGTATAATGAGCAGTTCTTC. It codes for CASSVGAGRYNEQFF.

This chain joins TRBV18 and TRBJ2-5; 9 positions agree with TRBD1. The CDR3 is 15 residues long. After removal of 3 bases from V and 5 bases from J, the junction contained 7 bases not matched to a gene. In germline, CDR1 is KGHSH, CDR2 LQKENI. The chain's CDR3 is CASSPPGTGTETQYF. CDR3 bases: TGTGCCAGCTCACCGCCCGGGACAGGGACGGAGACCCAGTACTTC.

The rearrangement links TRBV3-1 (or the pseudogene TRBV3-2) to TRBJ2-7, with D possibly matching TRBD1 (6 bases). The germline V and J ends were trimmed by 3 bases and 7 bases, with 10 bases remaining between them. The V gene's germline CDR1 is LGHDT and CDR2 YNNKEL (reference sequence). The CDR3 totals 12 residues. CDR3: CASSQAGAEQYF. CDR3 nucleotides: TGTGCCAGCAGCCAGGCAGGGGCGGAGCAGTACTTC.

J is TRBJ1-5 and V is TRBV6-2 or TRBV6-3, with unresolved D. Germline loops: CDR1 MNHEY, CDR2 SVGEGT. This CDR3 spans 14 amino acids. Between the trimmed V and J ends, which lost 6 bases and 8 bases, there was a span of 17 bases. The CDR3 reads CASSLWLRSEPQHF. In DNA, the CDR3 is TGTGCCAGCAGCTTGTGGCTCAGGTCGGAGCCCCAGCATTTT.

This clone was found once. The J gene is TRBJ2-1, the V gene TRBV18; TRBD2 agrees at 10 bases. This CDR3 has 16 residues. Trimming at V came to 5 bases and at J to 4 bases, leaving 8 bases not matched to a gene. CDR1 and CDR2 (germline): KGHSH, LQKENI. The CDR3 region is CASSKYTSGTYNEQFF. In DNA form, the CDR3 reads TGTGCCAGCTCAAAATACACTAGCGGGACTTACAATGAGCAGTTCTTC.

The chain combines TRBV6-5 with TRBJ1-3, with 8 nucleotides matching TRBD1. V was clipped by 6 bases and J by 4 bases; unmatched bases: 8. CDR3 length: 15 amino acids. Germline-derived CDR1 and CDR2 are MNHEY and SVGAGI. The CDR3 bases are TGTGCCAGCAGCCATCGGACAGGGTCAGGAAACACCATATATTTT. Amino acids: CASSHRTGSGNTIYF.

As DNA, the CDR3 is TGTGCCAGCAGCCCCGGACTAGCGGGGAACAATGAGCAGTTCTTC. This translates into CASSPGLAGNNEQFF. This chain uses TRBV7-9 with TRBJ2-1; 12 bases are a match to TRBD2. CDR1 is SEHNR, CDR2 FQNEAQ, per germline (reference sequence). V gave up 5 bases and J gave up 5 bases; unmatched junction bases: 4. The CDR3 is 15 amino acids.

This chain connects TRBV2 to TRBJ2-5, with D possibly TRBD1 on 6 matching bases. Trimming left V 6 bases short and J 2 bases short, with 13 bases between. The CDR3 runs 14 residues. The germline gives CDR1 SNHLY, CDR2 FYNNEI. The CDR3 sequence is CASSPRTDQETQYF. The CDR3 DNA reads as TGTGCCAGCAGCCCTAGGACAGATCAAGAGACCCAGTACTTC.

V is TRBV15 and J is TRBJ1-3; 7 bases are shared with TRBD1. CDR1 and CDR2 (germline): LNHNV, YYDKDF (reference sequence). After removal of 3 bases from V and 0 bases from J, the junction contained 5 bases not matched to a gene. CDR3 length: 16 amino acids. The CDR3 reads CATSRDRTNSGNTIYF. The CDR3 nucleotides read TGTGCCACCAGCAGGGACAGGACTAACTCTGGAAACACCATATATTTT.